This is a list of T cell receptor beta chains from one sample in a study of blood T cell repertoires in COVID-19. The data were produced by immunoSEQ multiplex PCR, yet TCRdb's version contains in-frame clones alone and is incomplete. The table has approximately 160,000 clones, more than 90% seen once; the top ten hold 18%. Specimen: peripheral blood. Receptors were obtained from a man aged 55 to 70 with active or convalescent COVID-19. The CDR3 runs from the conserved cysteine through the conserved F or W. D genes are given only for firm matches. Not every row has a clone size; where given, it reads once, few, many or a size class.

V gene	clone size	D gene	J gene	CDR3 DNA	CDR3 protein
TRBV6-2/TRBV6-3	-	-	TRBJ1-2	TGTGCCAGCAGTTACGAGGGCAAGGGCCATGGCTACACCTTC	CASSYEGKGHGYTF
TRBV30	-	-	TRBJ1-3	TGTGCCTGGAGTGTCGGCAGGGCGTACACCATATATTTT	CAWSVGRAYTIYF
TRBV6-5	-	-	TRBJ2-7	TGTGCCAGCAGTTACGGACAGACCTACGAGCAGTACTTC	CASSYGQTYEQYF
TRBV19	-	-	TRBJ1-3	TGTGCCAGTACCCTGTTGGCAGGGATATTCTCTGGAAACACCATATATTTT	CASTLLAGIFSGNTIYF
TRBV10-3	-	TRBD1	TRBJ2-6	TGTGCCATCAGTAAGGGACAGGTTTACTTAGGCTCTGGGGCCAACGTCCTGACTTTC	CAISKGQVYLGSGANVLTF
TRBV5-4	-	TRBD2	TRBJ2-2	TGTGCCAGCAGCTCCCGGACTAGCGGGAGCAGTCGCACCGGGGAGCTGTTTTTT	CASSSRTSGSSRTGELFF
TRBV10-3	-	-	TRBJ1-1	TGTGCCATAGCGGGGAACACTGAAGCTTTCTTT	CAIAGNTEAFF
TRBV5-4	-	-	TRBJ1-4	TGTGCCAGCAGCTCTGGAGGCCAGGTTAGGGAAAAACTGTTTTTT	CASSSGGQVREKLFF
TRBV7-9	few	TRBD1	TRBJ2-2	TGTGCCAGCAGCTCTTCAGGGGGCGCGGGCACCGGGGAGCTGTTTTTT	CASSSSGGAGTGELFF
TRBV14	-	TRBD2	TRBJ2-1	TGTGCCAGCAGCCCCCTAGCGGGCATCCCCTACAATGAGCAGTTCTTC	CASSPLAGIPYNEQFF
TRBV10-3	-	-	TRBJ2-2	TGTGCCATCAGGGGCATGATCAACACCGGGGAGCTGTTTTTT	CAIRGMINTGELFF
TRBV29-1	-	-	TRBJ1-2	TGCAGCGTTGAGGGTCCGGGAAAGGAAGGCTACACCTTC	CSVEGPGKEGYTF
TRBV19	-	TRBD1	TRBJ2-7	TGTGCCAGTAGTATCGGGACAGGGTACCTCTACGAGCAGTACTTC	CASSIGTGYLYEQYF
TRBV25-1	-	-	TRBJ1-1	TGTGCCAGCAGTGAAAAGGGGCGCTGGGGTACTGAAGCTTTCTTT	CASSEKGRWGTEAFF
TRBV2	-	-	TRBJ2-5	TGTGCCAGCAATTCGAGACTAAACCAAGAGACCCAGTACTTC	CASNSRLNQETQYF
TRBV7-8	-	-	TRBJ1-2	TGTGCCAGCAGCTTAGCTCGGCAGGGTGCCTATGGCTACACCTTC	CASSLARQGAYGYTF
TRBV6-1	once	-	TRBJ1-4	TGTGCCAGCAGTGAACCGTTAGGCGGAAATGAAAAACTGTTTTTT	CASSEPLGGNEKLFF
TRBV7-2	-	-	TRBJ2-3	TGTGCCAGCAGCTTAGTCCTGGGGGGTAGCACAGATACGCAGTATTTT	CASSLVLGGSTDTQYF
TRBV3-1/TRBV3-2	-	-	TRBJ1-5	TGTGCCAGCAGCCACAGGGGCAATCAGCCCCAGCATTTT	CASSHRGNQPQHF
TRBV30	-	TRBD2	TRBJ2-3	TGTGCCTGGAGTGGACTAGCGGGAGGGCCTACTCTCGATACGCAGTATTTT	CAWSGLAGGPTLDTQYF
TRBV5-1	-	TRBD1	TRBJ1-3	TGCGCCAGCAGCTCGGACAGGGGCCGCTACTCTGGAAACACCATATATTTT	CASSSDRGRYSGNTIYF
TRBV7-9	-	-	TRBJ1-2	TGTGCCAGCAGCCCCGGAGGGCATGGCTACACCTTC	CASSPGGHGYTF
TRBV2	-	-	TRBJ1-2	TGTGCCAGCAAAGAGGAGGACCGGGAGAACACCTTC	CASKEEDRENTF
TRBV4-1	-	TRBD1	TRBJ1-2	TGCGCCAGCAATTTAGTTGGGACAGGTGGCTACACCTTC	CASNLVGTGGYTF
TRBV11-2	-	-	TRBJ1-2	TGTGCCAGCAGCCTAGGACAGAACTATGGCTACACCTTC	CASSLGQNYGYTF
TRBV27	once	TRBD1	TRBJ1-2	TGTGCCAGCAGTTCCTCCGGGACAGATTTTGGCTACACCTTC	CASSSSGTDFGYTF
TRBV4-1	-	TRBD1	TRBJ1-1	TGCGCCAGCAGCCCAAAAGGCGCTGACAGGGCTGGGAACACTGAAGCTTTCTTT	CASSPKGADRAGNTEAFF
TRBV7-9	-	TRBD2	TRBJ2-3	TGTGCCAGCAGCTTAGCGTCCCTAGCGGGAGGATCAGATACGCAGTATTTT	CASSLASLAGGSDTQYF
TRBV29-1	-	-	TRBJ2-1	TGCAGCGCTGTACAGTGGACCAGACAGAATGAGCAGTTCTTC	CSAVQWTRQNEQFF
TRBV19	-	-	TRBJ1-3	TGTGCCAGTAGTATAGCGGGGGTAACGGGAAACACCATATATTTT	CASSIAGVTGNTIYF
TRBV27	-	-	TRBJ1-2	TGTGCCAGCAGTAGATCGACAGGCCCTCCTTATGGCTACACCTTC	CASSRSTGPPYGYTF